A selection of T cell receptor beta chains follows, all from one sample in a study of type 1 and type 2 diabetes patients. TCRdb reprocessed the multiplex PCR reads via MiXCR and lists one record per CDR3 protein. This repertoire shows about 270,000 distinct CDR3 sequences, roughly 50% found once; its top ten account for roughly an eighth. Sequenced: peripheral blood mononuclear cells (PBMCs). The receptors were sampled from a man aged 18 to 29 with type 2 diabetes. CDR3s include the opening cysteine and the closing phenylalanine or tryptophan. A D gene is named only where the DNA matches it firmly. The size of a clone is reported for some rows only, either as once, few or many, or as a class for expanded clones.

D gene: -
V gene: TRBV30
J gene: TRBJ2-5
clone size: -
CDR3 protein: CAWSLGSKETQYF
CDR3 DNA: TGTGCCTGGAGTCTGGGGTCTAAGGAGACCCAGTACTTC

D gene: TRBD1
V gene: TRBV9
J gene: TRBJ2-2
clone size: -
CDR3 protein: CASSVLFGTGQLFF
CDR3 DNA: TGTGCCAGCAGCGTATTGTTCGGGACAGGCCAGCTGTTTTTT

D gene: TRBD2
V gene: TRBV14
J gene: TRBJ2-3
clone size: -
CDR3 protein: CASSQGTSGSSDTQYF
CDR3 DNA: TGTGCCAGCAGCCAGGGGACTAGCGGGAGCTCAGATACGCAGTATTTT

D gene: -
V gene: TRBV28
J gene: TRBJ1-1
clone size: -
CDR3 protein: CASSLTLLQENSAFF
CDR3 DNA: TGTGCCAGCAGTTTAACCCTCCTTCAGGAAAACTCGGCTTTCTTT

D gene: -
V gene: TRBV7-3
J gene: TRBJ2-5
clone size: -
CDR3 protein: CASGPGFGETQYF
CDR3 DNA: TGTGCCAGCGGGCCGGGGTTTGGAGAGACCCAGTACTTC

D gene: -
V gene: TRBV20-1
J gene: TRBJ2-7
clone size: few
CDR3 protein: CSARAGYEQYF
CDR3 DNA: TGCAGTGCTAGGGCAGGGTACGAGCAGTACTTC

D gene: TRBD1
V gene: TRBV7-8
J gene: TRBJ1-4
clone size: -
CDR3 protein: CASSSRGRGEKLFF
CDR3 DNA: TGTGCCAGCAGCAGCAGGGGGCGGGGGGAAAAACTGTTTTTT

D gene: -
V gene: TRBV12-3/TRBV12-4
J gene: TRBJ2-3
clone size: -
CDR3 protein: CASSFGSRTDTQYF
CDR3 DNA: TGTGCCAGCAGTTTTGGGAGTCGCACAGATACGCAGTATTTT

D gene: TRBD1
V gene: TRBV6-6
J gene: TRBJ2-7
clone size: -
CDR3 protein: CASSEMGQAMVYEQYF
CDR3 DNA: TGTGCCAGCAGTGAAATGGGACAGGCAATGGTTTACGAGCAGTACTTC

D gene: TRBD1
V gene: TRBV7-3
J gene: TRBJ1-6
clone size: -
CDR3 protein: CASSSGTGFGNSPLHF
CDR3 DNA: TGTGCCAGCAGCTCCGGGACAGGGTTTGGTAATTCACCCCTCCACTTT

D gene: TRBD1
V gene: TRBV30
J gene: TRBJ2-7
clone size: -
CDR3 protein: CAWSVRTGGYEQYF
CDR3 DNA: TGTGCCTGGAGTGTCCGGACAGGGGGCTACGAGCAGTACTTC

D gene: -
V gene: TRBV7-2
J gene: TRBJ2-7
clone size: -
CDR3 protein: CASSLDRSGTYEQYF
CDR3 DNA: TGTGCCAGCAGCTTAGATCGTTCAGGGACCTACGAGCAGTACTTC

D gene: TRBD2
V gene: TRBV6-6
J gene: TRBJ2-5
clone size: -
CDR3 protein: CASSPGASGRQETQYF
CDR3 DNA: TGTGCCAGCAGCCCGGGGGCTAGCGGGAGACAAGAGACCCAGTACTTC

D gene: -
V gene: TRBV30
J gene: TRBJ1-2
clone size: few
CDR3 protein: CAWSVSGLGGYTF
CDR3 DNA: TGTGCCTGGAGTGTATCTGGGTTGGGTGGCTACACCTTC

D gene: -
V gene: TRBV28
J gene: TRBJ1-1
clone size: -
CDR3 protein: CASSPHGRNTEAFF
CDR3 DNA: TGTGCCAGCAGTCCCCACGGTCGGAACACTGAAGCTTTCTTT

D gene: TRBD1
V gene: TRBV29-1
J gene: TRBJ2-1
clone size: -
CDR3 protein: CSVEVWDSSYNEQSF
CDR3 DNA: TGCAGCGTTGAGGTTTGGGACAGCTCCTACAATGAGCAGTCCTTC

D gene: -
V gene: TRBV24-1
J gene: TRBJ1-2
clone size: few
CDR3 protein: CAVTPGGARNYGYTF
CDR3 DNA: TGTGCCGTCACTCCGGGTGGGGCAAGGAACTATGGCTACACCTTC

D gene: -
V gene: TRBV20-1
J gene: TRBJ2-5
clone size: -
CDR3 protein: CSASVGRVVETQYF
CDR3 DNA: TGCAGTGCTAGTGTTGGGCGGGTTGTCGAGACCCAGTACTTC

D gene: -
V gene: TRBV2
J gene: TRBJ2-6
clone size: few
CDR3 protein: CASGTSGANVLTF
CDR3 DNA: TGTGCCAGCGGGACTTCTGGGGCCAACGTCCTGACTTTC

D gene: TRBD1
V gene: TRBV20-1
J gene: TRBJ1-2
clone size: -
CDR3 protein: CSAEPGQGVHGYTF
CDR3 DNA: TGCAGTGCTGAGCCGGGACAGGGGGTTCATGGCTACACCTTC

D gene: -
V gene: TRBV15
J gene: TRBJ1-1
clone size: many
CDR3 protein: CATSRDLNGGNTEAFF
CDR3 DNA: TGTGCCACCAGCAGAGATCTTAACGGGGGGAACACTGAAGCTTTCTTT

D gene: -
V gene: TRBV10-1
J gene: TRBJ1-4
clone size: -
CDR3 protein: CASRRENRANEKLFF
CDR3 DNA: TGTGCCAGCAGGCGGGAGAACAGGGCTAATGAAAAACTGTTTTTT

D gene: -
V gene: TRBV28
J gene: TRBJ1-1
clone size: -
CDR3 protein: CASSFTTRSTEAFF
CDR3 DNA: TGTGCCAGCAGTTTTACTACCAGGAGCACTGAAGCTTTCTTT

D gene: -
V gene: TRBV6-2/TRBV6-3
J gene: TRBJ2-7
clone size: -
CDR3 protein: CASSSKPGRRTNAPYEQYF
CDR3 DNA: TGTGCCAGCAGTTCCAAACCGGGACGCAGGACCAATGCCCCCTACGAGCAGTACTTC

D gene: TRBD1
V gene: TRBV30
J gene: TRBJ2-1
clone size: few
CDR3 protein: CASSFSGGHYNEQFF
CDR3 DNA: TGTGCCAGCAGCTTCTCAGGGGGCCACTACAATGAGCAGTTCTTC

D gene: TRBD1
V gene: TRBV7-3
J gene: TRBJ2-3
clone size: -
CDR3 protein: CASTITRGPSDTQYF
CDR3 DNA: TGTGCCAGCACCATAACCAGGGGGCCCTCAGATACGCAGTATTTT

D gene: -
V gene: TRBV7-3
J gene: TRBJ2-3
clone size: once
CDR3 protein: CASSRDRDTQYF
CDR3 DNA: TGTGCCAGCAGCCGGGACCGAGATACGCAGTATTTT

D gene: TRBD2
V gene: TRBV11-3
J gene: TRBJ2-3
clone size: -
CDR3 protein: CASSPGGGPTDTQYF
CDR3 DNA: TGTGCCAGCAGCCCCGGGGGGGGCCCCACAGATACGCAGTATTTT

D gene: -
V gene: TRBV2
J gene: TRBJ1-2
clone size: many
CDR3 protein: CASSEGYGVNYGYTF
CDR3 DNA: TGTGCCAGCAGTGAAGGCTACGGGGTTAACTATGGCTACACCTTC

D gene: -
V gene: TRBV6-6
J gene: TRBJ1-4
clone size: -
CDR3 protein: CASSSISTNEKLFF
CDR3 DNA: TGTGCCAGCAGTAGTATTAGCACTAATGAAAAACTGTTTTTT

D gene: TRBD1
V gene: TRBV27
J gene: TRBJ1-1
clone size: -
CDR3 protein: CASSLEAPRGRNTEAFF
CDR3 DNA: TGTGCCAGCAGTTTAGAGGCCCCCAGGGGGCGAAACACTGAAGCTTTCTTT

D gene: -
V gene: TRBV7-9
J gene: TRBJ1-2
clone size: -
CDR3 protein: CASSLVQPNYGYTF
CDR3 DNA: TGTGCCAGCAGCTTAGTTCAACCAAACTATGGCTACACCTTC

D gene: TRBD2
V gene: TRBV27
J gene: TRBJ2-7
clone size: -
CDR3 protein: CASSEGIGRGYEQYF
CDR3 DNA: TGTGCCAGCAGTGAAGGCATAGGGAGGGGCTACGAGCAGTACTTC

D gene: -
V gene: TRBV12-3/TRBV12-4
J gene: TRBJ1-5
clone size: -
CDR3 protein: CASSLAGFNQLQHF
CDR3 DNA: TGTGCCAGCAGTTTAGCAGGGTTCAATCAGCTCCAGCATTTT

D gene: -
V gene: TRBV28
J gene: TRBJ2-7
clone size: few
CDR3 protein: CASSSLWGRAYEQYF
CDR3 DNA: TGTGCCAGCAGTTCATTGTGGGGCAGAGCCTACGAGCAGTACTTC

D gene: -
V gene: TRBV7-2
J gene: TRBJ1-4
clone size: few
CDR3 protein: CASSFWGGEKLFF
CDR3 DNA: TGTGCCAGCAGCTTTTGGGGTGGTGAAAAACTGTTTTTT

D gene: -
V gene: TRBV29-1
J gene: TRBJ1-1
clone size: -
CDR3 protein: CSVEDTPYEAFF
CDR3 DNA: TGCAGCGTTGAAGACACACCGTATGAAGCTTTCTTT

D gene: -
V gene: TRBV20-1
J gene: TRBJ2-7
clone size: -
CDR3 protein: CSARDLTYEQYF
CDR3 DNA: TGCAGTGCTAGGGACTTAACCTACGAGCAGTACTTC

D gene: TRBD2
V gene: TRBV10-3
J gene: TRBJ2-5
clone size: -
CDR3 protein: CAISESSGKGRETQYF
CDR3 DNA: TGTGCCATCAGTGAGTCTAGCGGGAAGGGTCGAGAGACCCAGTACTTC

D gene: -
V gene: TRBV7-8
J gene: TRBJ2-2
clone size: -
CDR3 protein: CASSLGGVTGELFF
CDR3 DNA: TGTGCCAGCAGCTTAGGTGGGGTCACCGGGGAGCTGTTTTTT

D gene: -
V gene: TRBV2
J gene: TRBJ2-3
clone size: -
CDR3 protein: CASSESGYTQYF
CDR3 DNA: TGTGCCAGCAGTGAATCGGGTTATACGCAGTATTTT

D gene: -
V gene: TRBV20-1
J gene: TRBJ2-1
clone size: few
CDR3 protein: CSALSAWVLGQFF
CDR3 DNA: TGCAGTGCTTTGTCCGCTTGGGTTTTGGGGCAGTTCTTC

D gene: TRBD1
V gene: TRBV6-5
J gene: TRBJ2-7
clone size: many
CDR3 protein: CASSHRGYEQYF
CDR3 DNA: TGTGCCAGCAGTCACAGGGGGTACGAGCAGTACTTC

D gene: TRBD2
V gene: TRBV10-3
J gene: TRBJ2-7
clone size: many
CDR3 protein: CAIPSGRALEQYF
CDR3 DNA: TGTGCCATCCCTAGCGGGAGGGCCCTCGAGCAGTACTTC